Listed here are 5 T cell receptor beta chains from one sample, sequenced in a study of cytomegalovirus exposure and HLA in healthy donors. Both 60 Vbeta primers and 13 Jbeta primers went into the PCR. Assay: immunoSEQ multiplex PCR; the TCRdb copy retains only in-frame clones and omits some. The repertoire has around 140,000 clones, roughly 88% of them found once; the top ten carry 0.5% to 0.65%. The sequenced sample was PBMCs. The source is a woman aged 40 to 50 in good health and CMV-seronegative.

Worth noting for this clone: At one of its ends the junction is not consistent with the germline gene, which may arise from a read error. This rearrangement joins TRBV5-6 to TRBJ2-7; the match to TRBD2 covers 9 bases. CDR3 length: 13 residues. Germline V gene sequence: CDR1 SGHDT, CDR2 YYEEEE. The CDR3 protein is CASSLGLAWRQYF. The DNA of the CDR3 is TGTGCCAGCAGTTTGGGACTAGCTTGGAGGCAGTACTTC.

This clone was counted once. The rearrangement links TRBV7-2 to TRBJ2-1; 8 nucleotides line up with TRBD2. The junction had 11 bases not matched to a gene; V was cut back by 5 bases and J by 5 bases. Germline CDR1 reads SGHTA; CDR2 reads FQGNSA. The CDR3 totals 16 residues. CDR3 DNA sequence: TGTGCCAGCAGCCTGATGAGGACTAGCATCGACAATGAGCAGTTCTTC. Residues: CASSLMRTSIDNEQFF.

The chain links TRBV7-3 to TRBJ2-3; 10 bases are shared with TRBD2. In germline, CDR1 is SGHTA, CDR2 FQGTGA. Trimming removed 5 bases from V and 0 bases from J; junction bases left unmatched: 2. The CDR3 consists of 15 residues. The CDR3 DNA reads as TGTGCCAGCAGCCAGACTAGCGGGAGCACAGATACGCAGTATTTT. Protein sequence: CASSQTSGSTDTQYF. The full variable domain, its missing parts supplied by reference TRBV7-3 and TRBJ2-3, is GAGVSQTPSNKVTEKGKYVELRCDPISGHTALYWYRQSLGQGPEFLIYFQGTGAADDSGLPNDRFFAVRPEGSVSTLKIQRTERGDSAVYLCASSQTSGSTDTQYFGPGTRLTVL.

The chain joins TRBV7-9 to TRBJ2-3, with a tentative D call TRBD1 (6 bases). Looked up from germline, CDR1 is SEHNR and CDR2 is FQNEAQ (reference sequence). The CDR3 sequence is 15 residues long. The ends were cut back, 4 bases at V and 1 base at J, with 12 bases in the middle. For the CDR3, the DNA is TGTGCCAGCAGCTCACCAGGGGCCGGCACAGATACGCAGTATTTT. Amino acids: CASSSPGAGTDTQYF. Combining the CDR3 with reference TRBV7-9 and TRBJ2-3 gives the whole variable domain DTGVSQNPRHKITKRGQNVTFRCDPISEHNRLYWYRQTLGQGPEFLTYFQNEAQLEKSRLLSDRFSAERPKGSFSTLEIQRTEQGDSAMYLCASSSPGAGTDTQYFGPGTRLTVL.

This clone was found a few times. The chain joins TRBV18 to TRBJ1-2; weak D call: TRBD1 (6 bases). CDR3 length: 14 residues. Germline CDR1 is KGHSH and CDR2 is LQKENI. Trimming left V 5 bases short and J 2 bases short, with 12 bases between. The CDR3: CASSTYRENYGYTF. Written as DNA, the CDR3 is TGTGCCAGCTCAACTTACAGGGAGAACTATGGCTACACCTTC.